The 25 T cell receptor beta chains given below trace back to one sample, sequenced in a study of T cells after yellow fever vaccination. MiXCR was run by TCRdb on the 5' RACE reads, yielding one entry per CDR3 protein. This table holds about 330,000 distinct CDR3 sequences, approximately 8% found once. Specimen: PBMCs, collected around 45 days after the first yellow fever vaccination. The origin of the receptors is a man younger than 30 who received the YFV17D yellow fever vaccine.

The V and J genes are TRBV2 and TRBJ1-5; D is ambiguous. With 6 bases removed from V and 7 bases from J, the gap between germline ends came to 13 bases. The V gene's germline CDR1 is SNHLY and CDR2 FYNNEI. The CDR3 spans 13 residues. The CDR3 is CASSPGFRQPQHF. The CDR3 nucleotides read TGTGCCAGCAGCCCCGGTTTTCGGCAGCCCCAGCATTTT. Supplemented by reference TRBV2 and TRBJ1-5, the full variable domain reads EPEVTQTPSHQVTQMGQEVILRCVPISNHLYFYWYRQILGQKVEFLVSFYNNEISEKSEIFDDQFSVERPDGSNFTLKIRSTKLEDSAMYFCASSPGFRQPQHFGDGTRLSIL.

This clonotype appeared many times. The V call is TRBV4-1, the J call TRBJ1-1; D is possibly TRBD1 (5 bases). V lost 2 bases, J lost 1 base, and 8 bases lay in between. The CDR3 is made up of 14 amino acids. The germline V gene has CDR1 MGHRA and CDR2 YSYEKL. CDR3 bases: TGCGCCAGCAGCCAACCGACAGAGAACACTGAAGCTTTCTTT. Encoded protein: CASSQPTENTEAFF.

This clonotype was seen more than once but under ten times. The rearrangement uses TRBV24-1 and TRBJ1-4; D perhaps matches TRBD1 (6 bases). The V gene's germline CDR1 is KGHDR and CDR2 SFDVKD. The CDR3 covers 15 residues. V was shortened by 4 bases and J by 1 base, with 9 bases between the two germline ends. Written as DNA, the CDR3 is TGTGCCACCAGTGACAGCAGGGGAACTAATGAAAAACTGTTTTTT. Protein: CATSDSRGTNEKLFF.

The chain joins TRBV6-2 or TRBV6-3 to TRBJ2-7; D possibly corresponds to TRBD2 (5 bases). Germline V CDR1 and CDR2: MNHEY, SVGEGT. The CDR3 is 13 residues long. Deletions cut 6 bases from V and 6 bases from J, with 15 bases between. In DNA, the CDR3 is TGTGCCAGCAGCGGATCGTGGACTGCCGAGCAGTACGTC. Amino acid sequence: CASSGSWTAEQYV.

This chain links TRBV5-1 with TRBJ1-3, with a possible D match to TRBD1 (5 bases). This CDR3 contains 14 residues. V was cut by 4 bases and J by 4 bases, with 12 bases left in between. Germline V gene sequence: CDR1 SGHRS, CDR2 YFSETQ. Here the CDR3 DNA reads TGCGCCAGCAGCGAGACTCCAGGGGGAAACACCATATATTTT. This gives the protein CASSETPGGNTIYF.

This chain joins TRBV4-1 and TRBJ1-4, with D maybe TRBD1 (5 bases). In germline, CDR1 is MGHRA, CDR2 YSYEKL. V gave up 1 base and J gave up 8 bases, with 14 bases separating them. The CDR3 consists of 15 residues. The CDR3 region has the DNA TGCGCCAGCAGCCAAGGGGGCGGGGTCTCGGAAAAACTGTTTTTT. This encodes CASSQGGGVSEKLFF.

The chain couples TRBV10-3 to TRBJ2-3, with D hard to call. The V and J ends lost 2 bases and 2 bases respectively, with 5 bases between them. This CDR3 is built from 13 residues. Per germline, CDR1 ENHRY and CDR2 SYGVKD. The CDR3 bases are TGTGCCATCAGTGAGGACTCCACAGATACGCAGTATTTT. Its translation: CAISEDSTDTQYF.

The chain uses TRBV14 and TRBJ2-1; D ambiguous. CDR1 is SGHDN and CDR2 is FVKESK in the germline V gene. The V end lost 1 base, the J end lost 3 bases, and 10 bases lay between the germline ends. CDR3 length equals 15 residues. The CDR3 nucleotides are TGTGCCAGCAGCCAAGCACCTGGGAACTACAATGAGCAGTTCTTC. It encodes CASSQAPGNYNEQFF.

The table lists this clonotype with a few counts. The chain uses TRBV12-3 or TRBV12-4 and TRBJ2-1; 9 bases line up with TRBD1. This CDR3 region has 15 residues. The V gene end was trimmed by 5 bases and the J gene end by 5 bases; junction bases not matched to a gene: 7. CDR3 in amino acids: CASSPRTGADNEQFF. CDR3 sequence (DNA): TGTGCCAGCAGTCCCAGGACAGGGGCGGACAATGAGCAGTTCTTC.

The J gene is TRBJ2-2, the V gene TRBV11-2; a weak D match, TRBD2 (6 bases). Trimming removed 10 bases at V and 5 bases at J, with 11 bases between. The CDR3 runs 12 residues. Germline V CDR1 and CDR2: SGHAT, FQNNGV. CDR3 in amino acids: CAIGGGTGELFF. For the CDR3, the DNA is TGTGCCATCGGGGGAGGAACCGGGGAGCTGTTTTTT. The full variable domain, its missing parts supplied by reference TRBV11-2 and TRBJ2-2, is EAGVAQSPRYKIIEKRQSVAFWCNPISGHATLYWYQQILGQGPKLLIQFQNNGVVDDSQLPKDRFSAERLKGVDSTLKIQPAKLEDSAVYLCAIGGGTGELFFGEGSRLTVL.

Turning to this clonotype: One end of the junction does not line up with germline, which may come from a read error. The chain recombines TRBV6-6 with TRBJ2-5; no clear D. In germline, CDR1 is MNHNY, CDR2 SVGAGI (reference sequence). This CDR3 region has 13 residues. DNA of the CDR3: TGTGCCAGCAGTTACCCAAACCAGGAGACCCAGTACTTC. This codes for CASSYPNQETQYF.

The V and J genes are TRBV5-1 and TRBJ2-2; 8 bases are shared with TRBD1. Germline V gene lookup returns CDR1 SGHRS and CDR2 YFSETQ. CDR3 size: 15 residues. Losses at the gene ends were 4 bases for V and 6 bases for J; bases not matched to a gene: 8. CDR3 sequence reads: CASSTQGAEAGELFF. As DNA, the CDR3 is TGCGCCAGCAGCACGCAGGGGGCGGAGGCCGGGGAGCTGTTTTTT. The full variable domain, with the rest looked up from reference TRBV5-1 and TRBJ2-2, is KAGVTQTPRYLIKTRGQQVTLSCSPISGHRSVSWYQQTPGQGLQFLFEYFSETQRNKGNFPGRFSGRQFSNSRSEMNVSTLELGDSALYLCASSTQGAEAGELFFGEGSRLTVL.

Only a few counts were recorded for this clonotype. The V call is TRBV7-8, the J call TRBJ2-3; 8 positions match TRBD1. Germline CDR1 reads SGHVS; CDR2 reads FQNEAQ. The CDR3 length is 14 residues. The V and J ends lost 4 bases and 2 bases, in that order; junction bases with no gene match: 2. CDR3: CASSSQGVTDTQYF. CDR3 coding DNA: TGTGCCAGCAGCTCACAGGGGGTCACAGATACGCAGTATTTT. Complete variable domain (other parts from reference TRBV7-8 and TRBJ2-3): GAGVSQSPRYKVAKRGQDVALRCDPISGHVSLFWYQQALGQGPEFLTYFQNEAQLDKSGLPSDRFFAERPEGSVSTLKIQRTQQEDSAVYLCASSSQGVTDTQYFGPGTRLTVL.

This clonotype was recorded a few times. As DNA, the CDR3 is TGTGCCAGCAGCTTAGGCGGGGAGGGTCTTGAGACCCAGTACTTC. Translation: CASSLGGEGLETQYF. This chain joins TRBV7-9 and TRBJ2-5; 7 nucleotides agree with TRBD2. The CDR3 has 15 residues. Germline CDR1 and CDR2: SEHNR and FQNEAQ (reference sequence). Trimming removed 1 base from V and 5 bases from J; junction bases left unmatched: 7.

Many counts were recorded for this clonotype. V and J are TRBV5-1 and TRBJ1-1; tentative D call: TRBD1 (6 bases). This CDR3 has 15 residues. Trimming left V 3 bases short and J 5 bases short, with 17 bases between. The germline V gene encodes CDR1 SGHRS and CDR2 YFSETQ. The CDR3 protein is CASSSRPGQATEAFF. DNA for the CDR3: TGCGCCAGCAGCTCACGTCCGGGACAAGCAACTGAAGCTTTCTTT.

This clonotype has just a few counts. The chain joins TRBV4-3 to TRBJ2-7; D assignment may be TRBD1 or TRBD2 (5 bases each). Germline V lookup: CDR1 LGHNA, CDR2 YSLEER. V lost 3 bases and J lost 2, with 14 bases in between. The CDR3 sequence is 15 residues long. The CDR3 spells CASSQTHGATYEQYF. The CDR3 DNA reads as TGCGCCAGCAGCCAGACCCACGGGGCCACCTACGAGCAGTACTTC.

The V call is TRBV4-2, the J call TRBJ2-6; TRBD1 matches 7 bases. The CDR3 contains 17 residues. J was trimmed by 0 bases and V by 0 bases; bases with no gene match: 2. Germline V gene lookup returns CDR1 LGHNA and CDR2 YNFKEQ. The CDR3 nucleotides read TGTGCCAGCAGCCAAGATCGGGACAGCTCTGGGGCCAACGTCCTGACTTTC. This gives the protein CASSQDRDSSGANVLTF.

This clonotype came up a few times. The chain recombines TRBV12-3 or TRBV12-4 with TRBJ1-5, with D uncertain. The CDR3 covers 10 residues. V was clipped by 7 bases and J by 7 bases, with 5 bases between them. The chain's CDR3 is CASNLQPQHF. CDR3 DNA: TGTGCCAGCAACCTACAGCCCCAGCATTTT.

The chain carries TRBV4-3 and TRBJ1-3; TRBD1 is a possible D gene (6 bases). The CDR3 covers 15 residues. Trimming removed 4 bases at V and 3 bases at J, with 13 bases between. Germline CDR1 is LGHNA and CDR2 is YSLEER. CDR3 sequence: CASSPGSGVGNTIYF. CDR3 nucleotides: TGCGCCAGCAGCCCAGGCTCAGGGGTTGGAAACACCATATATTTT.

The chain is built from TRBV28 and TRBJ2-3, with 12 bases matching TRBD1. Germline V gives CDR1 MDHEN, CDR2 SYDVKM. The CDR3 covers 16 residues. The ends lost 4 bases at V and 1 base at J; junction bases unmatched: 3. The CDR3: CASSWGQGARTDTQYF. The CDR3 coding sequence is TGTGCCAGCAGTTGGGGACAGGGGGCTCGCACAGATACGCAGTATTTT.

The chain is built from TRBV7-2 and TRBJ2-3; the D gene is possibly TRBD2 (5 bases). Germline assignment: CDR1 SGHTA and CDR2 FQGNSA. Trimming left V 5 bases short and J 5 bases short, with 14 bases between. The CDR3 runs 14 residues. CDR3 protein: CASSRRGLVDTQYF. In DNA form, the CDR3 reads TGTGCCAGCAGCCGACGCGGGCTAGTAGATACGCAGTATTTT.

This clonotype showed up just a few times. The V gene is TRBV7-2, the J gene TRBJ2-5; maybe TRBD2 (5 bases). CDR1 and CDR2 (germline): SGHTA, FQGNSA. Trimming took off 1 base at V and 5 bases at J, with 17 bases between the two ends. The CDR3 length is 16 residues. For the CDR3, the DNA is TGTGCCAGCAGCTTAGTGTCCTCGGGGAGTGGGGAGACCCAGTACTTC. Its translation is CASSLVSSGSGETQYF.

This clonotype was picked up a small number of times. V and J are TRBV10-3 and TRBJ2-7; no firm D call. Per germline, CDR1 ENHRY and CDR2 SYGVKD. Between the trimmed V and J ends, which lost 3 bases and 5 bases, there was a span of 5 bases. The CDR3 has 11 amino acids. The CDR3 here is CAISEWHEQYV. The CDR3 region has the DNA TGTGCCATCAGTGAATGGCACGAGCAGTACGTC.

In this sample, this clonotype turned up a few times. The genes are TRBV18 and TRBJ1-3; no reliable D call. The germline CDR1 and CDR2 sequences are KGHSH and LQKENI. The CDR3 is made up of 16 amino acids. V was shortened by 3 bases and J by 2 bases, with 14 bases between the two germline ends. The CDR3 DNA sequence: TGTGCCAGCTCACCCTTAACAGCCGTCCCTGGAAACACCATATATTTT. Its protein product is CASSPLTAVPGNTIYF.

This clonotype turned up a few times. V and J are TRBV18 and TRBJ1-2, with D possibly TRBD1 on 5 matching bases. Trimming took off 6 bases at V and 0 bases at J, with 20 bases between the two ends. This CDR3 comprises 17 residues. Looked up from germline, CDR1 is KGHSH and CDR2 is LQKENI. The CDR3 spells CASSLTSTVRPNYGYTF. The CDR3 nucleotides are TGTGCCAGCTCGCTAACCTCGACAGTGCGCCCTAACTATGGCTACACCTTC.